This passage covers 8 T cell receptor beta chains from one sample sequenced in a study of blood T cells in healthy people across ages. Together with a sample-barcoded 5' primer, a J-beta primer mix was included in a second PCR lasting roughly 6 to 12 cycles. TCRdb itself ran the 5' RACE reads through MiXCR, one entry per CDR3 protein. The sample has around 800,000 distinct CDR3 sequences; 46% are singletons. The source material was blood. Receptors were obtained from an elderly man in good health.

DNA of the CDR3: TGCAGTGCTAGAGAAACCCGGGACTACCCCTACGAGCAGTACTTC. This codes for CSARETRDYPYEQYF. This chain connects TRBV20-1 to TRBJ2-5; 7 bases match TRBD2. The end of the DNA fits TRBJ2-7 better, so the J call may be wrong. Germline V gene lookup returns CDR1 DFQATT and CDR2 SNEGSKA (reference sequence). There are 15 residues in the CDR3.

At least ten counts were recorded for this clonotype. The chain is built from TRBV28 and TRBJ1-4, with no clear D. Germline CDR1 and CDR2: MDHEN and SYDVKM. The V end lost 5 bases, the J end lost 4 bases, and 11 bases lay between the germline ends. This CDR3 comprises 14 residues. DNA of the CDR3: TGTGCCAGCAGTCGCCAACTCCTTAATGAAAAACTGTTTTTT. This translates into CASSRQLLNEKLFF.

This clonotype showed up just a few times. This chain connects TRBV12-3 or TRBV12-4 to TRBJ2-5, with TRBD2 matching 15 bases. The CDR3 sequence is 16 residues long. Trimming removed 4 bases from V and 11 bases from J; junction bases left unmatched: 11. The CDR3 loop reads CASSSSGLAGGNEQYF. CDR3 DNA sequence: TGTGCCAGCAGTTCGTCGGGACTAGCGGGAGGAAATGAGCAGTACTTC.

This clonotype has only one observation. The V gene is TRBV10-3, the J gene TRBJ2-3; D not resolved. The CDR3 covers 15 residues. From germline, CDR1 is ENHRY and CDR2 SYGVKD. Trimming stripped 0 bases from V and 2 bases from J, with 9 bases between. CDR3 bases: TGTGCCATCAGTGAGTCGAGCCGGTACACAGATACGCAGTATTTT. Its protein is CAISESSRYTDTQYF.

This clonotype was observed a handful of times. The chain uses TRBV28 and TRBJ2-7; TRBD1 agrees at 8 bases. The germline V gene encodes CDR1 MDHEN and CDR2 SYDVKM. The trim removed 0 bases at V and 3 bases at J, leaving 7 bases unmatched. This CDR3 has 16 amino acids. The CDR3 region has the DNA TGTGCCAGCAGTTTATGGGGGCAGGGGGCGGGCTACGAGCAGTACTTC. Amino acids: CASSLWGQGAGYEQYF.

The CDR3 coding sequence is TGCGCCAGCAGCTTGAGCGGAACCTCAGGATATGGCTACACCTTC. Translating it yields CASSLSGTSGYGYTF. The rearrangement links TRBV5-1 to TRBJ1-2; D is uncertain. The CDR3 is 15 residues long. V was shortened by 1 base and J by 5 bases, with 15 bases between the two germline ends. CDR1 and CDR2 from the germline V gene are SGHRS and YFSETQ.

The chain recombines TRBV7-3 with TRBJ2-6; D call uncertain. Germline loops: CDR1 SGHTA, CDR2 FQGTGA. This CDR3 contains 19 residues. Trimming stripped 6 bases from V and 0 bases from J, with 21 bases between. The CDR3 DNA follows: TGTGCCAGCAGTCTCGGAATTCCGAATGTGGGCTCTGGGGCCAACGTCCTGACTTTC. The encoded protein is CASSLGIPNVGSGANVLTF. Full variable domain (remainder filled in from reference TRBV7-3 and TRBJ2-6): GAGVSQTPSNKVTEKGKYVELRCDPISGHTALYWYRQSLGQGPEFLIYFQGTGAADDSGLPNDRFFAVRPEGSVSTLKIQRTERGDSAVYLCASSLGIPNVGSGANVLTFGAGSRLTVL.

The gene calls are TRBV7-9 and TRBJ2-7; TRBD2 agrees at 9 bases. Germline loops: CDR1 SEHNR, CDR2 FQNEAQ (reference sequence). V lost 2 bases to trimming and J lost 6 bases; unmatched junction nucleotides: 11. The CDR3 length is 16 residues. CDR3 protein: CASSLSGRTLGFEQYF. The CDR3 bases are TGTGCCAGCAGCTTAAGCGGGAGGACGCTCGGGTTCGAGCAGTACTTC.